Below, 15 T cell receptor beta chains from the same sample are listed, as sequenced in a study of post-analysis software for immune sequencing data. Study-wide findings and caveats: Compared with controls, patients had more of about five TRBV segments, including TRBV5-6, TRBV5-1 and TRBV20-1.

Libraries were made from TCR beta cDNA, and they carried unique molecular identifiers. TCRdb re-called the PCR reads with MiXCR, one entry per CDR3 protein. The sample lists some 890,000 distinct CDR3 sequences; about 50% were seen once. For these TCRs, the target antigens are not known. Sequencing was carried out using blood. Receptor source: a girl under 18 with multiple sclerosis.

The chain employs TRBV20-1 and TRBJ2-5; D tentatively fits TRBD1 or TRBD2 (5 bases each). The V end lost 1 base, the J end lost 2 bases, and 17 bases lay between the germline ends. CDR1 and CDR2 (germline): DFQATT, SNEGSKA (reference sequence). The CDR3 has 16 residues. CDR3 protein: CSARGDQKATQETQYF. The CDR3, as DNA: TGCAGTGCTAGAGGGGACCAGAAAGCAACACAAGAGACCCAGTACTTC.

The chain carries TRBV15 and TRBJ2-4; no reliable D call. The end of the DNA fits TRBJ2-7 better, so the J call may be wrong. Germline assignment: CDR1 LNHNV and CDR2 YYDKDF (reference sequence). The CDR3 contains 18 residues. CDR3 residues: CATSRDHKKGLITYEQYF. CDR3 in DNA: TGTGCCACCAGCAGAGATCACAAAAAGGGCCTAATTACCTACGAGCAGTACTTC.

The rearrangement uses TRBV5-1 and TRBJ2-5; D is perhaps TRBD2 (5 bases). This CDR3 is built from 14 residues. Trimming shortened V by 0 bases and J by 3 bases, and 9 bases separated the two germline ends. The V gene's germline CDR1 is SGHRS and CDR2 YFSETQ. The CDR3 loop reads CASSLGGDKETQYF. The CDR3 DNA follows: TGCGCCAGCAGCTTGGGGGGAGACAAAGAGACCCAGTACTTC. Combining the CDR3 with reference TRBV5-1 and TRBJ2-5 gives the whole variable domain KAGVTQTPRYLIKTRGQQVTLSCSPISGHRSVSWYQQTPGQGLQFLFEYFSETQRNKGNFPGRFSGRQFSNSRSEMNVSTLELGDSALYLCASSLGGDKETQYFGPGTRLLVL.

The chain has TRBV29-1 and TRBJ1-1; D is possibly TRBD1 (5 bases). Germline V lookup: CDR1 SQVTM, CDR2 ANQGSEA. There are 12 residues in the CDR3. Trimming stripped 3 bases from V and 2 bases from J, with 7 bases between. Here the CDR3 reads CSVDQGNTEAFF. CDR3 sequence (DNA): TGCAGCGTTGACCAGGGTAACACTGAAGCTTTCTTT. Together with reference TRBV29-1 and TRBJ1-1, the CDR3 gives the full variable domain: SAVISQKPSRDICQRGTSLTIQCQVDSQVTMMFWYRQQPGQSLTLIATANQGSEATYESGFVIDKFPISRPNLTFSTLTVSNMSPEDSSIYLCSVDQGNTEAFFGQGTRLTVV.

V usage is TRBV25-1 and J usage is TRBJ1-1; 7 bases are a match to TRBD1. V trimming: 11 bases; J trimming: 0 bases; junction bases outside the gene matches: 9. The CDR3 extends over 14 amino acids. The germline V gene has CDR1 MGHDK and CDR2 SYGVNS. This CDR3 reads CAGCQGGMNTEAFF. DNA of the CDR3: TGTGCCGGCTGCCAGGGGGGGATGAACACTGAAGCTTTCTTT.

V gene TRBV2 combines with J gene TRBJ2-5; the D is unclear. This CDR3 contains 12 residues. Germline CDR1 SNHLY, CDR2 FYNNEI. Trimming took 4 bases from V and 11 from J, leaving 14 bases between them. The CDR3 region is CASSGLYNEQYF. The DNA of the CDR3 is TGTGCCAGCAGTGGGCTCTACAATGAGCAGTACTTC.

V gene TRBV11-2 combines with J gene TRBJ2-3, with TRBD1 matching over 10 bases. The germline gives CDR1 SGHAT, CDR2 FQNNGV. This CDR3 has 15 amino acids. V trimming: 5 bases; J trimming: 5 bases; junction bases outside the gene matches: 7. The CDR3 nucleotides are TGTGCCAGCAGCCCAGACAGGGGGCGCAGAGATACGCAGTATTTT. It specifies CASSPDRGRRDTQYF.

The genes are TRBV29-1 and TRBJ2-1; TRBD2 is a possible D gene (6 bases). The CDR3 contains 12 residues. V dropped 4 bases and J dropped 9 bases, with 13 bases sitting between them. From germline, CDR1 is SQVTM and CDR2 ANQGSEA. CDR3 nucleotides: TGCAGCGTTGTCGGCAGGGAGGCTGAGCAGTTCTTC. Translated, it gives CSVVGREAEQFF.

The chain combines TRBV12-3 or TRBV12-4 with TRBJ2-1; D is unresolved. The CDR3 spans 15 residues. The V gene lost 3 bases and the J gene lost 2 bases, with 11 bases spanning the gap. CDR3 DNA sequence: TGTGCCAGCAGTTTTGCCGCGGCCCCCTACAATGAGCAGTTCTTC. Translated: CASSFAAAPYNEQFF.

This rearrangement joins TRBV18 to TRBJ2-5; 9 bases line up with TRBD1. The J call could be wrong; TRBJ2-7 is a better fit for the DNA end. In germline, CDR1 is KGHSH, CDR2 LQKENI. This CDR3 contains 16 residues. The CDR3 DNA reads TGTGCCAGCTCACGGACCGGGACAGGGTTATGGGGCGAGCAGTACTTC. Translation gives CASSRTGTGLWGEQYF.

In this sample, this clonotype turned up a few times. The genes are TRBV7-3 and TRBJ2-3; D remains unclear. The ends were cut back, 5 bases at V and 1 base at J, with 13 bases in the middle. The CDR3 runs 15 residues. CDR1 is SGHTA, CDR2 FQGTGA, per germline. The CDR3 bases are TGTGCCAGCAGCCTTTCAGGACCTGGCACAGATACGCAGTATTTT. The encoded protein is CASSLSGPGTDTQYF.

The chain links TRBV7-8 to TRBJ1-6; weak D call: TRBD1 (6 bases). Germline V gene lookup returns CDR1 SGHVS and CDR2 FQNEAQ. This CDR3 spans 15 amino acids. Trimming removed 5 bases at V and 6 bases at J, with 14 bases between. CDR3 nucleotide sequence: TGTGCCAGCAGCCTCAGGGAAGGGGGTAATTCACCCCTCCACTTT. As protein: CASSLREGGNSPLHF.

The chain has TRBV18 and TRBJ1-1, with D uncertain. V was pared by 6 bases and J by 4 bases, with 15 bases between. Germline V gene lookup returns CDR1 KGHSH and CDR2 LQKENI. CDR3 length: 14 amino acids. The chain's CDR3 is CASSGEALRTEAFF. The CDR3 nucleotides are TGTGCCAGCTCGGGAGAGGCCCTCCGCACTGAAGCTTTCTTT.

V and J are TRBV6-1 and TRBJ1-5; 8 positions agree with TRBD1. Trimming cost V 3 bases and J 6 bases; bases outside gene matches: 7. CDR1 is MNHNS and CDR2 is SASEGT in the germline V gene. This CDR3 contains 15 residues. CDR3 DNA sequence: TGTGCCAGCAGTGATAAGGACAGGGAAAGTCAGCCCCAGCATTTT. It is translated as CASSDKDRESQPQHF.

The chain uses TRBV5-1 and TRBJ2-7, with 14 bases fitting TRBD2. The CDR3 is 17 amino acids. The V gene end was trimmed by 3 bases and the J gene end by 3 bases; junction bases not matched to a gene: 8. Germline-derived CDR1 and CDR2 are SGHRS and YFSETQ. The CDR3 sequence is CASSWGLAGASDYEQYF. The CDR3 nucleotides are TGCGCCAGCAGCTGGGGACTAGCGGGAGCGTCGGACTACGAGCAGTACTTC. The full variable domain, with the rest looked up from reference TRBV5-1 and TRBJ2-7, is KAGVTQTPRYLIKTRGQQVTLSCSPISGHRSVSWYQQTPGQGLQFLFEYFSETQRNKGNFPGRFSGRQFSNSRSEMNVSTLELGDSALYLCASSWGLAGASDYEQYFGPGTRLTVT.